The 6 T cell receptor beta chains listed next were all sequenced from one sample in a study of blood T cell repertoires in COVID-19. TCRdb's table, derived via immunoSEQ multiplex PCR, lists solely in-frame clones and lacks some. Of about 50,000 clones listed, approximately 88% are singletons. What was sequenced was peripheral blood. These receptors were obtained from a human donor in a cohort sampled during active COVID-19.

This chain connects TRBV27 to TRBJ2-3; 9 nucleotides line up with TRBD2. This CDR3 has 15 residues. The V segment lost 3 bases and the J segment 1 base; nucleotides outside the gene matches: 2. From germline, CDR1 is MNHEY and CDR2 SMNVEV (reference sequence). Written as DNA, the CDR3 is TGTGCCAGCAGTTTCTGGACTAGCGGCACAGATACGCAGTATTTT. Translating it yields CASSFWTSGTDTQYF.

The genes are TRBV11-3 and TRBJ2-1, with a possible D match to TRBD2 (5 bases). The V gene's germline CDR1 is SGHNT and CDR2 YENEEA. The CDR3 length is 13 residues. V lost 0 bases, J lost 8 bases, and 8 bases lay in between. DNA of the CDR3: TGTGCCAGCAGCTTAGAGAGGACTTATGAGCAGTTCTTC. Translated, it gives CASSLERTYEQFF.

This rearrangement joins TRBV3-1 (or the pseudogene TRBV3-2) to TRBJ2-2, with 7 bases identical to TRBD2. The CDR3 contains 16 residues. Trimming took 0 bases from V and 5 from J; bases not matched to a gene: 6. Germline V CDR1 and CDR2: LGHDT, YNNKEL (reference sequence). The CDR3, as DNA: TGTGCCAGCAGCCAAGACCTAGCGGTAAAGACCGGGGAGCTGTTTTTT. Its protein product is CASSQDLAVKTGELFF.

This clone was seen a single time. The chain links TRBV27 to TRBJ1-3, with 8 bases identical to TRBD1. The germline gives CDR1 MNHEY, CDR2 SMNVEV (reference sequence). The V segment lost 9 bases and the J segment 4 bases; nucleotides outside the gene matches: 8. The CDR3 spans 14 residues. The CDR3 DNA is TGTGCCAGGGTGGGCAGGGGGCCCGGAAACACCATATATTTT. As protein: CARVGRGPGNTIYF.

CDR3 region: CSPHQDSCPYEQYV. Written as DNA, the CDR3 is TGCAGCCCTCACCAGGACAGCTGTCCTTACGAGCAGTACGTC. The chain couples TRBV29-1 to TRBJ2-7, with D possibly TRBD1 on 6 matching bases. The V end lost 8 bases, the J end lost 4 bases, and 21 bases lay between the germline ends. CDR1 is SQVTM, CDR2 ANQGSEA, per germline. The CDR3 spans 14 residues.

The chain carries TRBV5-1 and TRBJ2-7, with D perhaps TRBD2 (6 bases). Germline CDR1 reads SGHRS; CDR2 reads YFSETQ. The CDR3 has 16 amino acids. V lost 4 bases, J lost 0 bases, and 17 bases lay in between. The CDR3: CASSGRDGPSSYEQYF. In DNA form, the CDR3 reads TGCGCCAGCAGCGGGCGGGACGGCCCAAGCTCCTACGAGCAGTACTTC.